This TCR beta chain was sequenced during a study of T-cell reconstitution after alpha-beta-depleted transplantation in children. This CDR3 comprises 15 residues. Germline-derived CDR1 and CDR2 are MNHNS and SASEGT. Trimming cost V 5 bases and J 4 bases; bases outside gene matches: 10. Molecular barcoding with unique molecular identifiers was used for the TCRbeta library. Each CDR3 protein gets one entry after TCRdb re-called the PCR reads with MiXCR. In the table there are around 400,000 distinct CDR3 sequences, over 20% of which are singletons. This receptor was obtained from a human donor who donated a stem cell graft to a child with acute myeloid leukemia. This chain links TRBV6-1 with TRBJ1-2; TRBD1 matches at 7 bases. Specimen: PBMCs from the stem cell graft donor, collected from the stem cell graft. The CDR3 DNA reads TGTGCCAGCAGTAGCCCTGGGACAGTTGTCTATGGCTACACCTTC. Translated: CASSSPGTVVYGYTF.